Listed below are T cell receptor beta chains from one sample, sequenced in a study of ipilimumab plus nivolumab after autologous stem cell transplantation. Libraries were prepared by immunoSEQ multiplex PCR; TCRdb keeps only in-frame clonotypes and omits some of them. This sample has over 8,000 clones, with approximately 81% found just once. The source material was PBMCs, sampled in a trial of ipilimumab plus nivolumab as post-transplant consolidation. These receptors were taken from a male donor with diffuse large B-cell lymphoma. Both conserved end residues are part of each CDR3. The D gene is left open where the match is weak. Expanded clones get a size class; other rows say once, few or many, or leave the size out.

j_gene,v_gene,d_gene,abundance,CDR3aa,CDR3nt
TRBJ2-5,TRBV19,.,.,CASSHPGMVETQYF,TGTGCCAGTAGTCATCCAGGGATGGTGGAGACCCAGTACTTC
TRBJ1-4,TRBV2,.,once,CASSDSAPWTDNEKLFF,TGTGCCAGCAGTGATTCGGCTCCTTGGACAGATAATGAAAAACTGTTTTTT
TRBJ2-1,TRBV9,TRBD1,.,CASSIRQGFYNEQFF,TGTGCCAGCAGCATTCGACAGGGGTTCTACAATGAGCAGTTCTTC
TRBJ2-2,TRBV9,TRBD1,few,CASSLGTGLNTGELFF,TGTGCCAGCAGCCTCGGGACAGGGCTGAACACCGGGGAGCTGTTTTTT
TRBJ1-1,TRBV28,.,.,CASRAGPRTEAFF,TGTGCCAGCAGGGCCGGCCCTCGCACTGAAGCTTTCTTT
TRBJ2-7,TRBV19,TRBD1,.,CASSMGRGYEQYF,TGTGCCAGTAGTATGGGCAGGGGGTACGAGCAGTACTTC
TRBJ1-5,TRBV19,.,.,CASSIRQGNQPQHF,TGTGCCAGTAGTATACGGCAGGGCAATCAGCCCCAGCATTTT
TRBJ1-5,TRBV28,.,.,CASSHPPGSEQPQHF,TGTGCCAGCAGCCACCCCCCAGGGAGCGAGCAGCCCCAGCATTTT
TRBJ2-2,TRBV19,TRBD1,medium-sized,CASSIDRDRGTGELFF,TGTGCCAGTAGTATAGACCGGGACAGGGGAACCGGGGAGCTGTTTTTT
TRBJ2-3,TRBV6-4,.,few,CASSDFGSTDTQYF,TGTGCCAGCAGTGACTTCGGCAGCACAGATACGCAGTATTTT
TRBJ2-7,TRBV19,TRBD1,.,CASSIGTGAYEQYF,TGTGCCAGTAGTATTGGGACAGGGGCCTACGAGCAGTACTTC
TRBJ2-5,TRBV18,.,.,CASSPPGAVAQETQYF,TGTGCCAGCTCACCACCCGGGGCAGTGGCCCAAGAGACCCAGTACTTC
TRBJ1-3,TRBV28,.,.,CASSTPGSSGNTIYF,TGTGCCAGCAGCACCCCAGGTAGCTCTGGAAACACCATATATTTT
TRBJ1-2,TRBV19,.,.,CASSSYGAGNYGYTF,TGTGCCAGTAGTTCCTATGGGGCGGGGAACTATGGCTACACCTTC
TRBJ2-3,TRBV6-5,.,.,CASSYSGGDTDTQYF,TGTGCCAGCAGTTACTCGGGGGGCGACACAGATACGCAGTATTTT
TRBJ1-3,TRBV7-6,.,.,CASSFGPGAGNTIYF,TGTGCCAGCAGCTTCGGCCCAGGGGCTGGAAACACCATATATTTT
TRBJ2-5,TRBV4-2,TRBD2,few,CASSSFPGLAGGGETQYF,TGTGCCAGCAGCTCTTTTCCGGGACTAGCGGGGGGTGGAGAGACCCAGTACTTC